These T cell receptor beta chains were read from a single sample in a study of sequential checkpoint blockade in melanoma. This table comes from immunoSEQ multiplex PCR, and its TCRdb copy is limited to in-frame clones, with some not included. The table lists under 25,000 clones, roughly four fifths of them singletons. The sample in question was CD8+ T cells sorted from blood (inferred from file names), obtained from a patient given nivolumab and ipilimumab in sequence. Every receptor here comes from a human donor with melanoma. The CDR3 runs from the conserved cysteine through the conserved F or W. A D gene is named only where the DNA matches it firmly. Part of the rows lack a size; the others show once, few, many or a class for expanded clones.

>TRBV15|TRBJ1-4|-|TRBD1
CATSGSTGTGEKLFF
TGTGCCACCAGCGGCTCGACAGGGACGGGGGAAAAACTGTTTTTT
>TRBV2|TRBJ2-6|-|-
CASSGQSSGANVLTF
TGTGCCAGCAGTGGACAGTCCTCTGGGGCCAACGTCCTGACTTTC
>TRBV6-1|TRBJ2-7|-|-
CASSEVGGREEQYF
TGTGCCAGCAGTGAGGTAGGAGGTCGGGAGGAGCAGTACTTC
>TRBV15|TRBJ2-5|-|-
CATSSTPYGQETQYF
TGTGCCACCAGCAGCACCCCCTACGGCCAAGAGACCCAGTACTTC
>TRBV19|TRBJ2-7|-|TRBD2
CASSRTSSYEQYF
TGTGCCAGTAGCCGGACTAGCTCCTACGAGCAGTACTTC
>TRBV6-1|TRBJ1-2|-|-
CASSEGENYGYTF
TGTGCCAGCAGTGAAGGAGAGAACTATGGCTACACCTTC
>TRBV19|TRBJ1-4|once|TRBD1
CASSISRGLPNEKLFF
TGTGCCAGTAGTATCTCCAGGGGGCTACCTAATGAAAAACTGTTTTTT
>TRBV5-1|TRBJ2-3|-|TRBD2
CASSQLAGGPSTDTQYF
TGCGCCAGCAGCCAACTAGCGGGAGGGCCCTCCACAGATACGCAGTATTTT
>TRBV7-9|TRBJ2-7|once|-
CASSFGAGPYEQYF
TGTGCCAGCAGCTTCGGCGCAGGGCCCTACGAGCAGTACTTC
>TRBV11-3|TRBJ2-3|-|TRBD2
CASSRGGDTQYF
TGTGCCAGCAGCCGGGGGGGAGATACGCAGTATTTT
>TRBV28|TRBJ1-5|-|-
CASRGPGHQGIPQHF
TGTGCCAGCAGGGGGCCGGGACACCAAGGGATTCCCCAGCATTTT
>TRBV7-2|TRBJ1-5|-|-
CASSLKTGDNQPQHF
TGTGCCAGCAGCTTAAAGACGGGGGACAATCAGCCCCAGCATTTT
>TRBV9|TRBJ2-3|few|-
CASSFRLLDTQYF
TGTGCCAGCAGCTTCCGGTTGTTAGATACGCAGTATTTT
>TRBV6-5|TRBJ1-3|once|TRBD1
CASSLRGLKGNTIYF
TGTGCCAGCAGTCTCAGGGGGCTAAAAGGAAACACCATATATTTT
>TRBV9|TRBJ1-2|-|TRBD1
CASSRDRVDGYTF
TGTGCCAGCAGCAGGGACAGGGTAGATGGCTACACCTTC
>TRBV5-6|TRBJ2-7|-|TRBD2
CASSRGTSGSYEQYF
TGTGCCAGCAGCCGGGGGACTAGCGGGAGCTACGAGCAGTACTTC
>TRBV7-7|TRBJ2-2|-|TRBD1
CASSNTGGNTGELFF
TGTGCTAGCAGCAACACAGGGGGAAACACCGGGGAGCTGTTTTTT
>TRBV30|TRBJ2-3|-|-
CAWSGGPYTQYF
TGTGCCTGGAGCGGGGGACCTTATACGCAGTATTTT
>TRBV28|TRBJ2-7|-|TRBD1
CKTGTGVHEQYF
TGTAAAACCGGGACAGGGGTCCACGAGCAGTACTTC
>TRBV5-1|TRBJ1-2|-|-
CASSPTGTFSRDGYTF
TGCGCCAGCAGCCCTACCGGGACTTTCTCACGGGATGGCTACACCTTC
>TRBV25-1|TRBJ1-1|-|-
CASSGRSGLNTEAFF
TGTGCCAGCAGTGGGCGTTCAGGTTTGAACACTGAAGCTTTCTTT
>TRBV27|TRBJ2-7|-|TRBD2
CASSRSGSTYEQYF
TGTGCCAGCAGCCGGAGCGGGAGTACATACGAGCAGTACTTC
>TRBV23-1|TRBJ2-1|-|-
CASSQSRLTAPGNEQFF
TGCGCCAGCAGTCAATCTCGGCTTACCGCGCCGGGGAATGAGCAGTTCTTC
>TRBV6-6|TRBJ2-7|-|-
CATLLAENRGEQYF
TGTGCCACCCTACTAGCGGAGAACAGGGGCGAGCAGTACTTC
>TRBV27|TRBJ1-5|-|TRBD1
CASSVRTGGNQPQHF
TGTGCCAGCAGTGTAAGGACAGGGGGCAATCAGCCCCAGCATTTT
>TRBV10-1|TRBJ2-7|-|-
CASSGPYEQYF
TGCGCCAGCAGCGGTCCCTACGAGCAGTACTTC
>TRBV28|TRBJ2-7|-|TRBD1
CASRGGQGRSYEQYF
TGTGCCAGCAGGGGGGGACAGGGTAGGTCCTACGAGCAGTACTTC
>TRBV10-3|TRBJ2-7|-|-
CAISESLYEQYF
TGTGCCATCAGTGAGTCGTTATACGAGCAGTACTTC
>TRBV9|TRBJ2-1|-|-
CASSRIPGTRDNEQFF
TGTGCCAGCAGCCGGATACCAGGGACTCGAGACAATGAGCAGTTCTTC
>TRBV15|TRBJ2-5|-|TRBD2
CATSRGEAGQETQYF
TGTGCCACCAGCAGAGGGGAAGCGGGGCAAGAGACCCAGTACTTC
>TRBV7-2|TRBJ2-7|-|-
CASSLGASQVMSYEQYF
TGTGCCAGCAGCTTAGGCGCGAGTCAGGTGATGTCCTACGAGCAGTACTTC
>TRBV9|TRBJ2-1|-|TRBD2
CASSVGGGRDDEQFF
TGTGCCAGCAGCGTAGGAGGCGGGAGGGATGATGAGCAGTTCTTC
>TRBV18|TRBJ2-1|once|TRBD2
CASSPPKLAGFYNEQFF
TGTGCCAGCTCACCACCAAAACTAGCGGGATTTTACAATGAGCAGTTCTTC
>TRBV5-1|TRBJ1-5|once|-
CASSPQGGGNQPQHF
TGCGCCAGCAGCCCACAGGGTGGGGGCAATCAGCCCCAGCATTTT
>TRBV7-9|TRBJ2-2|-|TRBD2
CASSTGLAGVAGELFF
TGTGCCAGCAGCACGGGACTAGCGGGAGTCGCCGGGGAGCTGTTTTTT
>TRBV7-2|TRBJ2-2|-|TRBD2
CASRKRGDGANTGELFF
TGTGCCAGCAGGAAGCGGGGGGATGGGGCGAACACCGGGGAGCTGTTTTTT
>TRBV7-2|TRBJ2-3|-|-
CASSSDITDTQYF
TGTGCCAGCAGCTCGGACATCACAGATACGCAGTATTTT
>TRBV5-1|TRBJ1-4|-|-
CASSPLGGRNEKLFF
TGCGCCAGCAGCCCACTAGGGGGACGAAATGAAAAACTGTTTTTT
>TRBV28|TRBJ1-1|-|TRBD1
CASSSSRGANTEAFF
TGTGCCAGCAGTTCGTCCAGGGGGGCGAACACTGAAGCTTTCTTT
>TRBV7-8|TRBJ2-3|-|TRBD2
CASSLTSGTDTQYF
TGTGCCAGCAGCTTAACTAGCGGCACAGATACGCAGTATTTT
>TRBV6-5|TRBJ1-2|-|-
CASTSGFYGYTF
TGTGCCAGCACCTCAGGGTTCTATGGCTACACCTTC
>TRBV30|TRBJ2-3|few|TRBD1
CAWSPLGQVVPLTSTDTQYF
TGTGCCTGGAGTCCTCTCGGACAGGTAGTACCCTTAACTAGCACAGATACGCAGTATTTT
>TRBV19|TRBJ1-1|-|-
CASKVSTKNTEAFF
TGTGCCAGTAAGGTTAGCACAAAGAACACTGAAGCTTTCTTT
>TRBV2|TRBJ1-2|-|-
CASKLTLGGYGYTF
TGTGCCAGCAAACTGACTCTCGGGGGCTATGGCTACACCTTC
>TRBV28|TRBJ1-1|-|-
CASRGSPHPAFF
TGTGCCAGCAGGGGCAGTCCTCATCCAGCTTTCTTT
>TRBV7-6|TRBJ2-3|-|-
CASSPHPADTQYF
TGTGCCAGCAGCCCCCACCCAGCAGATACGCAGTATTTT
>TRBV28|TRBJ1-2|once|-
CASRVANYGYTF
TGTGCCAGCAGGGTAGCTAACTATGGCTACACCTTC